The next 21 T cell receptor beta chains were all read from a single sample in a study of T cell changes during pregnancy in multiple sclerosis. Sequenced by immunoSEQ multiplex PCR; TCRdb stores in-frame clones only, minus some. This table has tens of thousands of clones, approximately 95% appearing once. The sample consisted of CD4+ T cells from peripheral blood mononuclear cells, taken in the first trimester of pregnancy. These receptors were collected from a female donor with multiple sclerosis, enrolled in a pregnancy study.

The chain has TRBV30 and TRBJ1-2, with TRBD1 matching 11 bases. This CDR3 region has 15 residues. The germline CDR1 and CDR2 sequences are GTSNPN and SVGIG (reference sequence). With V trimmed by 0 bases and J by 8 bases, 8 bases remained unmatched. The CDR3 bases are TGTGCCTGGAGTGTAGGGGGGACAGGGGGTCAAGGCTACACCTTC. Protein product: CAWSVGGTGGQGYTF. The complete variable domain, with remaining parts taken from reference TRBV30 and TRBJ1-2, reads SQTIHQWPATLVQPVGSPLSLECTVEGTSNPNLYWYRQAAGRGLQLLFYSVGIGQISSEVPQNLSASRPQDRQFILSSKKLLLSDSGFYLCAWSVGGTGGQGYTFGSGTRLTVV.

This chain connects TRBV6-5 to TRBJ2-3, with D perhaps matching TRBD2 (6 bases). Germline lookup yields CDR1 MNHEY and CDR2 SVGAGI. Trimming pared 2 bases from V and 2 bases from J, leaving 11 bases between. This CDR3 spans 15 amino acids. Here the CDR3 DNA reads TGTGCCAGCAGTTACGGGCGGGGTGACACAGATACGCAGTATTTT. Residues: CASSYGRGDTDTQYF.

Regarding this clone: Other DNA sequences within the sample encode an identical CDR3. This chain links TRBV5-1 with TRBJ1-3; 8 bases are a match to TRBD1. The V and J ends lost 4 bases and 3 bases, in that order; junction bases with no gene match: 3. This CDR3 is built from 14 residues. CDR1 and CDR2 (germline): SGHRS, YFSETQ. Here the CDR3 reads CASSPDRVGNTIYF. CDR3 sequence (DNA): TGCGCCAGCAGCCCGGACAGGGTTGGAAACACCATATATTTT.

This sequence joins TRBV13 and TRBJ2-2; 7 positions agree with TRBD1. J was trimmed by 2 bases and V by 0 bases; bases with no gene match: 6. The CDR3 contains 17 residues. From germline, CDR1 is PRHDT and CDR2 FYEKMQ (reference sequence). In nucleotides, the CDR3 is TGTGCCAGCAGCTTAGGAGGACAGGCCTTTAACACCGGGGAGCTGTTTTTT. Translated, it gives CASSLGGQAFNTGELFF.

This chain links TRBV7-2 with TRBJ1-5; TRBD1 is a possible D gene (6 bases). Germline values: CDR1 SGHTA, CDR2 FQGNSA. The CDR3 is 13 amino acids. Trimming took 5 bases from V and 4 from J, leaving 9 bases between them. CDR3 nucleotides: TGTGCCAGCAGCAGTCAGGGGAATCAGCCCCAGCATTTT. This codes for CASSSQGNQPQHF.

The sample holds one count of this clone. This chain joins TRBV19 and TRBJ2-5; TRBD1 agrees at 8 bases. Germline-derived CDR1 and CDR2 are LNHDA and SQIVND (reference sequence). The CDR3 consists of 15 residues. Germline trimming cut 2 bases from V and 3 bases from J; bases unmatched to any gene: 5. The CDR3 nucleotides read TGTGCCAGTAGTATATCTAAACAGGGGGAAGAGACCCAGTACTTC. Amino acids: CASSISKQGEETQYF. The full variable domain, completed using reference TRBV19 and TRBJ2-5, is DGGITQSPKYLFRKEGQNVTLSCEQNLNHDAMYWYRQDPGQGLRLIYYSQIVNDFQKGDIAEGYSVSREKKESFPLTVTSAQKNPTAFYLCASSISKQGEETQYFGPGTRLLVL.

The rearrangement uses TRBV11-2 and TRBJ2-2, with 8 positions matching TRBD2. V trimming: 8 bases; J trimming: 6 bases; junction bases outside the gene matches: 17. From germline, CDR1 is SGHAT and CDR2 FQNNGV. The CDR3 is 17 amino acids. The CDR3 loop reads CASRNAPLAGGAGELFF. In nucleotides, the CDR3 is TGTGCCAGCCGGAACGCCCCCCTGGCGGGGGGTGCCGGGGAGCTGTTTTTT.

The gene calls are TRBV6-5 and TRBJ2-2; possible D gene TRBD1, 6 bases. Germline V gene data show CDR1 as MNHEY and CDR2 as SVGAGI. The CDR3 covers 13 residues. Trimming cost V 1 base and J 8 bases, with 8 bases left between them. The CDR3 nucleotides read TGTGCCAGCAGTTACTACAGGGTGGGGGAGCTGTTTTTT. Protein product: CASSYYRVGELFF.

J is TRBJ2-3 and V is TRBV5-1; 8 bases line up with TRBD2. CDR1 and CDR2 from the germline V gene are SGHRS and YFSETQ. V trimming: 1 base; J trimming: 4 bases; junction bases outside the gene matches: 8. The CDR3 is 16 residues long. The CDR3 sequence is CASSLSSSGGADTQYF. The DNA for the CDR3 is TGCGCCAGCAGCTTGTCTAGTTCCGGGGGGGCAGATACGCAGTATTTT.

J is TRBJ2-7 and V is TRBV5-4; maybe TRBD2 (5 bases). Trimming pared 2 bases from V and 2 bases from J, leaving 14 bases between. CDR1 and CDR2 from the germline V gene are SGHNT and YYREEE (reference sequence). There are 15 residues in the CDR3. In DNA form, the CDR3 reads TGTGCCAGCAGCTTCGAGTTGGCCGGGGCCTACGAGCAGTACTTC. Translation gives CASSFELAGAYEQYF.

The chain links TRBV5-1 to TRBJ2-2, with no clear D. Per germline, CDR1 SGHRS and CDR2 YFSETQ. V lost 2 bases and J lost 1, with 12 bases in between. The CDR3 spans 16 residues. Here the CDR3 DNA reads TGCGCCAGCAGCTTTCTGACAACCAAGAACACCGGGGAGCTGTTTTTT. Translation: CASSFLTTKNTGELFF.

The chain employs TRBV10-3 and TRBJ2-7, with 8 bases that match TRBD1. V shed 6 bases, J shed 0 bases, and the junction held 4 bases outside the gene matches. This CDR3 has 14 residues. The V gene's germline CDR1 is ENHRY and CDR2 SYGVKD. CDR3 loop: CAIREDRASYEQYF. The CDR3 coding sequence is TGTGCCATCAGAGAGGACAGGGCCTCCTACGAGCAGTACTTC.

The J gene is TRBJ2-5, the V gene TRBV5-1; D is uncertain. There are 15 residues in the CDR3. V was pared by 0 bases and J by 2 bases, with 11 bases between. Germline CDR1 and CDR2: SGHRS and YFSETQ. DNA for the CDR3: TGCGCCAGCAGCTTGGGTCCGCGGTCACAAGAGACCCAGTACTTC. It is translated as CASSLGPRSQETQYF.

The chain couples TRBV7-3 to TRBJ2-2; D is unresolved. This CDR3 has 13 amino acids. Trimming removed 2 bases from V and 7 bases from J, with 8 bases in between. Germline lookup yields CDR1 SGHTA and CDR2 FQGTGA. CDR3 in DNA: TGTGCCAGCAGCTTAGGAGATGTCGGGGAGCTGTTTTTT. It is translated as CASSLGDVGELFF.

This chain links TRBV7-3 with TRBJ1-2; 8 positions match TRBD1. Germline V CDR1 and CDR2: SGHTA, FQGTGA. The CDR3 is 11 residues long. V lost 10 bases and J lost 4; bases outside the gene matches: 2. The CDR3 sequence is CATTGGYGYTF. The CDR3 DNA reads TGTGCCACCACAGGGGGCTATGGCTACACCTTC.

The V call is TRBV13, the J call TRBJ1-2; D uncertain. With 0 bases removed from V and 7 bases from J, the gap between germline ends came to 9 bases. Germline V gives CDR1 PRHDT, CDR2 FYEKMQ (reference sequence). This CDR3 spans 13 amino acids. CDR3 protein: CASSLGGFSGYTF. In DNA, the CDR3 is TGTGCCAGCAGCTTAGGGGGCTTTAGTGGCTACACCTTC.

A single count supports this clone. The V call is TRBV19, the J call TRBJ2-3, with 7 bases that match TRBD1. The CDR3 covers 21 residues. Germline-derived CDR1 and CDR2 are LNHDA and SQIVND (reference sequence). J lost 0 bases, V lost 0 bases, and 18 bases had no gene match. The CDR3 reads CASSIDRWGTAKKISTDTQYF. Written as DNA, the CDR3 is TGTGCCAGTAGTATAGATCGTTGGGGGACAGCCAAGAAGATCAGCACAGATACGCAGTATTTT.

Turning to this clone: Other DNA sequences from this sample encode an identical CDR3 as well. The chain's CDR3 is CASSLEGQTYGYTF. The DNA of the CDR3 is TGCGCCAGCAGCTTGGAGGGACAGACTTATGGCTACACCTTC. The chain links TRBV5-1 to TRBJ1-2, with 7 bases identical to TRBD1. With 0 bases clipped from V and 5 bases from J, the junction kept 4 bases outside the gene matches. The CDR3 has 14 amino acids. Germline CDR1 SGHRS, CDR2 YFSETQ. The full variable domain, completed using reference TRBV5-1 and TRBJ1-2, is KAGVTQTPRYLIKTRGQQVTLSCSPISGHRSVSWYQQTPGQGLQFLFEYFSETQRNKGNFPGRFSGRQFSNSRSEMNVSTLELGDSALYLCASSLEGQTYGYTFGSGTRLTVV.

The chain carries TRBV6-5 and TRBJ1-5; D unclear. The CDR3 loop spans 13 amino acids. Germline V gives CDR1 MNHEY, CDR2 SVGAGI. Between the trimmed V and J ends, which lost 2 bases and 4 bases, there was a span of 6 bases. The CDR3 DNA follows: TGTGCCAGCAGTTACGGCCCGAATCAGCCCCAGCATTTT. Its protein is CASSYGPNQPQHF.

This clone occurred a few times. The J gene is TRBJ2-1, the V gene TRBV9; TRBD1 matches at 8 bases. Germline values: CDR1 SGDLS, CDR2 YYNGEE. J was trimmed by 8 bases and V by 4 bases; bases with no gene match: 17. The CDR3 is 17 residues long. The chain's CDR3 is CASSTLTGQGALDEQFF. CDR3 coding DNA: TGTGCCAGCAGCACCCTCACGGGGCAGGGGGCATTGGATGAGCAGTTCTTC.

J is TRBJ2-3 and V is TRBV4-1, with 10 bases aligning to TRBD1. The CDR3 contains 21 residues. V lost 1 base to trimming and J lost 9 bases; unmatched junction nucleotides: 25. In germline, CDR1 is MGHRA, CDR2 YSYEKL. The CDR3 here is CASSQVFPKTGTGDRGDTQYF. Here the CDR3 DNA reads TGCGCCAGCAGCCAAGTTTTTCCCAAAACCGGGACAGGGGACAGAGGGGACACGCAGTATTTT.